Below, 16 T cell receptor beta chains from the same sample are listed, as sequenced in a study of monozygotic twins with inflammatory bowel disease. Reanalyzing the 5' RACE reads, TCRdb keeps one entry per CDR3 protein, without DNA. This sample's clone table lists approximately 390,000 distinct CDR3 sequences. The material sequenced was blood. These receptor sequences come from a human donor with ulcerative colitis or Crohn's disease, or a healthy co-twin of an affected twin (not recorded which).

The chain couples TRBV6-1 to TRBJ1-1; as DNA is missing, the TRBD1 call by TCRdb cannot be tested. The CDR3 spans 14 residues. Germline CDR1 and CDR2: MNHNS and SASEGT. The CDR3 sequence: CASSGTPLNTEAFF.

The CDR3 loop is CASRPGQKNTGELFF. This chain connects TRBV5-1 to TRBJ2-2; absent DNA, TCRdb's TRBD1 call cannot be checked. The CDR3 covers 15 residues. Germline assignment: CDR1 SGHRS and CDR2 YFSETQ.

The chain recombines TRBV7-8 with TRBJ2-7; lacking DNA, the TRBD1 call made by TCRdb goes unchecked. CDR1 is SGHVS and CDR2 is FQNEAQ in the germline V gene. The CDR3 has 14 amino acids. This CDR3 is CASSLQGSLYEQYF.

This chain uses TRBV20-1 with TRBJ2-7; TCRdb's D call, TRBD1, is unchecked because there is no DNA. This CDR3 has 17 residues. CDR1 and CDR2 (germline): DFQATT, SNEGSKA (reference sequence). CDR3 protein: CSALPTGQGQNPYEQYF.

The chain employs TRBV6-1 and TRBJ1-5. This CDR3 is 14 amino acids long. CDR1 and CDR2 from the germline V gene are MNHNS and SASEGT. Here the CDR3 reads CASSRVVVDQPQHF.

The genes are TRBV7-2 and TRBJ1-2; TCRdb indicates TRBD1, and absent DNA this call remains unverified. The CDR3 is 13 amino acids. CDR1 is SGHTA and CDR2 is FQGNSA in the germline V gene. The CDR3 is CASSQRTEGGYTF.

The chain has TRBV27 and TRBJ2-5; TCRdb reports TRBD2, a call that lacks DNA to check it against. Germline CDR1 reads MNHEY; CDR2 reads SMNVEV (reference sequence). CDR3 size: 14 residues. The CDR3 here is CASSWKLDPETQYF.

J is TRBJ2-7 and V is TRBV4-3. The CDR3 is 13 amino acids. Germline V CDR1 and CDR2: LGHNA, YSLEER. CDR3 loop: CASSPAVSYEQYF.

V is TRBV5-1 and J is TRBJ1-1; TCRdb's assignment of TRBD1 cannot be checked, as there is no DNA. Germline CDR1 reads SGHRS; CDR2 reads YFSETQ. The CDR3 is made up of 14 amino acids. CDR3 loop: CASSSGLVHTEAFF.

This chain links TRBV12-3 or TRBV12-4 with TRBJ2-7. This CDR3 spans 11 amino acids. The CDR3 protein is CASSSARGQYF.

This chain joins TRBV12-3 or TRBV12-4 and TRBJ2-2; TCRdb proposes TRBD2, but this gene call is untestable without DNA. The CDR3 is made up of 15 amino acids. This CDR3 reads CASTGTRNISGELFF.

The chain carries TRBV5-1 and TRBJ2-2. The CDR3 has 15 residues. Per the germline V gene, CDR1 is SGHRS and CDR2 is YFSETQ. The CDR3 spells CASSLDQGAGGELFF.

This chain joins TRBV11-2 and TRBJ2-3; TCRdb indicates TRBD2, and absent DNA this call remains unverified. CDR3 length: 16 amino acids. CDR1 and CDR2 (germline): SGHAT, FQNNGV. The CDR3 loop reads CASSSRLAGVTDTQYF.

This chain uses TRBV4-3 with TRBJ2-7; TCRdb picks TRBD2, but there is no DNA to check that call. Germline-derived CDR1 and CDR2 are LGHNA and YSLEER. CDR3 length: 16 amino acids. The CDR3 spells CASSQDWRVSSDEQYF.

V is TRBV9 and J is TRBJ1-2; TCRdb selects TRBD1, and the lack of DNA leaves this call unchecked. Germline CDR1 is SGDLS and CDR2 is YYNGEE. The CDR3 consists of 12 residues. The CDR3 region is CASSPVPWGYTF.

The rearrangement joins TRBV6-2 or TRBV6-3 to TRBJ2-7. The CDR3 sequence is 14 residues long. The germline V gene encodes CDR1 MNHEY and CDR2 SVGEGT. CDR3: CASAPTSSFYEQYF.